Below are 25 T cell receptor beta chains sequenced from a single sample in a study of blood T cell repertoires in COVID-19. Some clones are missing from TCRdb's copy, which holds only in-frame ones; the method was immunoSEQ multiplex PCR. This sample has a few hundred thousand clones, with roughly 90% found just once. Sequencing input: peripheral blood. Receptor source: a man between 18 and 35 years old with active or convalescent COVID-19.

V gene TRBV5-1 combines with J gene TRBJ1-2; no clear D gene. CDR1 is SGHRS and CDR2 is YFSETQ in the germline V gene. The CDR3 consists of 14 residues. The V and J ends lost 0 bases and 4 bases respectively, with 10 bases between them. The CDR3 DNA reads as TGCGCCAGCAGCTTGGGGGAGTGGACCTATGGCTACACCTTC. It translates to CASSLGEWTYGYTF. Combining the CDR3 with reference TRBV5-1 and TRBJ1-2 gives the whole variable domain KAGVTQTPRYLIKTRGQQVTLSCSPISGHRSVSWYQQTPGQGLQFLFEYFSETQRNKGNFPGRFSGRQFSNSRSEMNVSTLELGDSALYLCASSLGEWTYGYTFGSGTRLTVV.

The chain links TRBV4-1 to TRBJ2-3, with 9 positions matching TRBD2. CDR1 MGHRA and CDR2 YSYEKL come from the germline V gene. This CDR3 comprises 15 residues. The V and J ends lost 5 bases and 0 bases, in that order; junction bases with no gene match: 3. The CDR3 coding sequence is TGCGCCAGCAGCGTAAGCGGGGGGAGCACAGATACGCAGTATTTT. It specifies CASSVSGGSTDTQYF.

The CDR3 DNA sequence: TGTGCCAGCAGCGACCCCCGGGACAGGGGGCGCTCCTACGAGCAGTACTTC. Translating gives CASSDPRDRGRSYEQYF. J is TRBJ2-7 and V is TRBV7-2, with 12 bases that match TRBD1. Germline values: CDR1 SGHTA, CDR2 FQGNSA. J was trimmed by 0 bases and V by 5 bases; bases with no gene match: 8. The CDR3 loop spans 17 amino acids.

The gene calls are TRBV27 and TRBJ1-5; weak D call: TRBD1 (6 bases). CDR1 is MNHEY and CDR2 is SMNVEV in the germline V gene (reference sequence). CDR3 length equals 14 residues. Trimming stripped 5 bases from V and 6 bases from J, with 14 bases between. In DNA, the CDR3 is TGTGCCAGCAGTCCGAGACAGGTCGGTCAGCCCCAGCATTTT. Protein sequence: CASSPRQVGQPQHF.

This chain uses TRBV2 with TRBJ2-1, with a weak D call TRBD2 (5 bases). V lost 6 bases, J lost 0 bases, and 9 bases lay in between. Germline CDR1 is SNHLY and CDR2 is FYNNEI. The CDR3 is 14 residues long. The CDR3 loop reads CASRAESSYNEQFF. CDR3 sequence (DNA): TGTGCCAGCAGAGCGGAGAGCTCCTACAATGAGCAGTTCTTC.

V gene TRBV28 combines with J gene TRBJ1-2; possibly TRBD1 for D (6 bases). The CDR3 runs to 16 residues. In germline, CDR1 is MDHEN, CDR2 SYDVKM. Trimming took off 2 bases at V and 4 bases at J, with 17 bases between the two ends. For the CDR3, the DNA is TGTGCCAGCAGTTTAGAGGTTGGGGGGGCGATCTATGGCTACACCTTC. Translating gives CASSLEVGGAIYGYTF.

The sample holds one count of this clone. The J gene is TRBJ1-2, the V gene TRBV2; TRBD1 matches at 8 bases. This CDR3 spans 13 amino acids. Losses at the gene ends were 8 bases for V and 7 bases for J; bases not matched to a gene: 9. Germline V lookup: CDR1 SNHLY, CDR2 FYNNEI. CDR3 region: CASSLDRDRGYTF. The CDR3, as DNA: TGTGCCAGCTCCTTGGACAGGGACCGTGGCTACACCTTC.

In its sample, this clone was seen once. The chain uses TRBV24-1 and TRBJ1-5; D uncertain. Germline values: CDR1 KGHDR, CDR2 SFDVKD. The V and J ends lost 5 bases and 6 bases respectively, with 7 bases between them. This CDR3 is 12 amino acids long. The CDR3 region has the DNA TGTGCCACCAGTGCTCCCGGTCAGCCCCAGCATTTT. This gives the protein CATSAPGQPQHF.

The CDR3 region is CASSKGGSAYEQYF. In DNA, the CDR3 is TGTGCCAGCAGCAAAGGGGGCAGCGCTTACGAGCAGTACTTC. The chain is built from TRBV21-1 and TRBJ2-7; the DNA was not used to check the table's D call, TRBD1. TRBV21-1 is classified as a pseudogene. The CDR3 runs to 14 residues.

This sequence joins TRBV3-1 (or the pseudogene TRBV3-2) and TRBJ2-7; possibly TRBD2 for D (6 bases). The V end was cut by 0 bases, the J end by 3 bases, with 15 bases between. This CDR3 contains 16 residues. Germline V gene data show CDR1 as LGHDT and CDR2 as YNNKEL (reference sequence). The CDR3 DNA sequence: TGTGCCAGCAGCCAAGATCAGGGACTCCGAGACTACGAGCAGTACTTC. It codes for CASSQDQGLRDYEQYF.

The genes are TRBV6-2 or TRBV6-3 and TRBJ2-7; no clear D. Between the trimmed V and J ends, which lost 2 bases and 5 bases, there was a span of 10 bases. This CDR3 has 13 residues. Looked up from germline, CDR1 is MNHEY and CDR2 is SVGEGT. DNA for the CDR3: TGTGCCAGCAGTTACATAGTTTTCGACGAGCAGTACTTC. Its protein product is CASSYIVFDEQYF.

The rearrangement uses TRBV18 and TRBJ2-3, with TRBD2 identical over 13 bases. This CDR3 contains 15 residues. The ends lost 3 bases at V and 4 bases at J; junction bases unmatched: 1. Germline-derived CDR1 and CDR2 are KGHSH and LQKENI. CDR3 coding DNA: TGTGCCAGCTCACCGGGACTAGCGGGGCCAGATACGCAGTATTTT. Amino acid sequence: CASSPGLAGPDTQYF.

V is TRBV4-1 and J is TRBJ1-1; weak D call: TRBD1 (5 bases). The germline V and J ends were trimmed by 4 bases and 4 bases, with 16 bases remaining between them. The CDR3 covers 15 residues. From germline, CDR1 is MGHRA and CDR2 YSYEKL. CDR3 DNA: TGCGCCAGCAGCCTTGCCAGGGTGTCGGGCACTGAAGCTTTCTTT. Amino acid sequence: CASSLARVSGTEAFF.

The chain couples TRBV7-9 to TRBJ2-3; D unclear. The germline gives CDR1 SEHNR, CDR2 FQNEAQ (reference sequence). V dropped 3 bases and J dropped 6 bases, with 16 bases sitting between them. The CDR3 loop spans 15 amino acids. The CDR3: CASSFGQDLADTQYF. In DNA form, the CDR3 reads TGTGCCAGCAGCTTTGGGCAGGATTTGGCGGATACGCAGTATTTT.

This chain joins TRBV4-1 and TRBJ2-3; TRBD2 agrees at 10 bases. Germline CDR1 reads MGHRA; CDR2 reads YSYEKL. CDR3 size: 16 residues. J was trimmed by 2 bases and V by 1 base; bases with no gene match: 3. The DNA for the CDR3 is TGCGCCAGCAGCCAAGCTCTAGCGGGAGTCACAGATACGCAGTATTTT. It translates to CASSQALAGVTDTQYF.

This chain uses TRBV6-5 with TRBJ2-3, with D possibly being TRBD2 (6 bases). V was clipped by 8 bases and J by 6 bases, with 18 bases between them. Germline loops: CDR1 MNHEY, CDR2 SVGAGI. The CDR3 extends over 14 amino acids. The CDR3 protein is CASRGEAVVDTQYF. The CDR3 region has the DNA TGTGCCAGCCGAGGGGAGGCGGTCGTGGATACGCAGTATTTT.

The chain joins TRBV27 to TRBJ1-2; 8 nucleotides agree with TRBD1. Germline trimming cut 4 bases from V and 7 bases from J; bases unmatched to any gene: 8. CDR3 length: 14 residues. CDR1 MNHEY and CDR2 SMNVEV come from the germline V gene (reference sequence). The CDR3 region has the DNA TGTGCCAGCAGTTCGGGATGGACAGGGCCTGGCTACACCTTC. Its protein product is CASSSGWTGPGYTF.

The chain joins TRBV5-4 to TRBJ2-1; D may be TRBD1 (6 bases). With 4 bases removed from V and 4 bases from J, the gap between germline ends came to 12 bases. CDR1 and CDR2 (germline): SGHNT, YYREEE (reference sequence). The CDR3 covers 14 residues. CDR3 region: CASSAGQLYNEQFF. CDR3 DNA sequence: TGTGCCAGCAGCGCCGGACAGCTATACAATGAGCAGTTCTTC.

V and J are TRBV5-1 and TRBJ1-5, with D tentatively TRBD1 (5 bases). The CDR3 is made up of 13 amino acids. Per the germline V gene, CDR1 is SGHRS and CDR2 is YFSETQ. V lost 3 bases and J lost 7, with 11 bases in between. This chain's CDR3 is CASSWTPGQPQHF. CDR3 bases: TGCGCCAGCAGCTGGACACCTGGACAGCCCCAGCATTTT.

This rearrangement joins TRBV5-1 to TRBJ1-1, with 7 bases identical to TRBD1. The length of the CDR3 is 15 residues. Germline lookup yields CDR1 SGHRS and CDR2 YFSETQ. J lost 0 bases, V lost 4 bases, and 6 bases had no gene match. The CDR3 loop reads CASSMRTGMNTEAFF. CDR3 coding DNA: TGCGCCAGCAGCATGAGGACAGGCATGAACACTGAAGCTTTCTTT.

The chain couples TRBV9 to TRBJ2-7; TRBD2 matches 8 bases. The CDR3 runs to 13 residues. Germline V lookup: CDR1 SGDLS, CDR2 YYNGEE. V shed 4 bases and J 5 bases; nucleotides not matched to a gene: 5. CDR3 DNA: TGTGCCAGCAGCATCGGGGGGGCCCACGAGCAGTACTTC. Its translation: CASSIGGAHEQYF.

DNA of the CDR3: TGTGCCAGCAGCTGGGACAGGGGGATCGGCAATGAGCAGTTCTTC. Translation: CASSWDRGIGNEQFF. The rearrangement uses TRBV11-2 and TRBJ2-1; 11 nucleotides align to TRBD1. This CDR3 contains 15 residues. The V gene end was trimmed by 4 bases and the J gene end by 6 bases; junction bases not matched to a gene: 5. Germline V gene data show CDR1 as SGHAT and CDR2 as FQNNGV.

The gene calls are TRBV5-8 and TRBJ2-1; 9 bases agree with TRBD1. Unmatched junction bases numbered 12, after V lost 4 bases and J lost 7 bases. This CDR3 comprises 16 residues. Germline-derived CDR1 and CDR2 are SGHTS and YDEGEE. CDR3 sequence: CASSPGDRVTGNEQFF. Written as DNA, the CDR3 is TGTGCCAGCAGCCCCGGGGACAGGGTTACTGGGAATGAGCAGTTCTTC. Supplemented by reference TRBV5-8 and TRBJ2-1, the full variable domain reads EAGVTQSPTHLIKTRGQQATLRCSPISGHTSVYWYQQALGLGLQFLLWYDEGEERNRGNFPPRFSGRQFPNYSSELNVNALELEDSALYLCASSPGDRVTGNEQFFGPGTRLTVL.

The genes are TRBV2 and TRBJ1-3; D is unresolved. The V and J ends lost 2 bases and 4 bases respectively, with 9 bases between them. The V gene's germline CDR1 is SNHLY and CDR2 FYNNEI. This CDR3 is built from 14 residues. The CDR3 loop reads CASSEQAGGNTIYF. CDR3 bases: TGTGCCAGCAGTGAACAGGCAGGAGGAAACACCATATATTTT. The full variable domain, completed using reference TRBV2 and TRBJ1-3, is EPEVTQTPSHQVTQMGQEVILRCVPISNHLYFYWYRQILGQKVEFLVSFYNNEISEKSEIFDDQFSVERPDGSNFTLKIRSTKLEDSAMYFCASSEQAGGNTIYFGEGSWLTVV.

V usage is TRBV19 and J usage is TRBJ2-5, with a weak D call TRBD2 (6 bases). V lost 6 bases, J lost 2 bases, and 22 bases lay in between. Germline CDR1 and CDR2: LNHDA and SQIVND (reference sequence). The CDR3 covers 17 residues. The CDR3 coding sequence is TGTGCCAGTAGCGGGACGGAGTATGCGGGGAAACAAGAGACCCAGTACTTC. Translated, it gives CASSGTEYAGKQETQYF.